The source of this T cell receptor (beta chain) is a study of cytomegalovirus exposure and HLA in healthy donors (dated by TCRdb to about 2017). At the level of the whole study: The 500 to 700 repertoires of the first cohort and the 120 or so validation repertoires were produced on the same platform, according to a later analysis. In addition to the first cohort of 666 subjects, a separate validation cohort of 120 different subjects was used. To predict cytomegalovirus infection status, the study combined high-throughput TCR immunosequencing, statistical association of individual TCRs with disease status, and machine learning. The study aimed to test whether cataloging public T cell receptors could reveal signatures of past pathogen exposure. Broader findings and caveats from the paper: A later analysis lacked HLA typing for the validation cohort, so it scored co-occurrence in that cohort across all 110 or so repertoires. Cytomegalovirus status was reported to be diagnosed by the classifier with high specificity and sensitivity in both the original and validation cohorts. The authors suggested that the approach could potentially be generalized to other disease states and immunological phenotypes. In vitro tests confirmed that a few of the cytomegalovirus-associated TCR beta chains recognize cytomegalovirus antigens. In the study, some 180 TCR beta chains were listed as associated with cytomegalovirus. Of the cluster scores, approximately 95% were above 0 in a later analysis, which found that TCRs clustered in the first cohort also tended to co-occur in the roughly 130 validation repertoires. Across donors, most TCR sequences were observed very rarely, whereas some public TCRs were present in many individuals.

Library construction relied on the immunoSEQ multiplex PCR assay. For the original study's pipeline: A statistical classification framework was developed to diagnose cytomegalovirus status using the catalog of TCR beta chain sequences. The table comes from immuneACCESS by way of TCRdb, which keeps in-frame sequences with V and J called. Part of the clones is missing from these tables; in studies checked, under half for an unresolved V gene and the rest for unknown reasons. The D gene and trimming were derived from the DNA, and the V and J assignments and clone size from that table. Here the sample has 90,000 to 150,000 clones; approximately 90% occur a single time. Clones ranked in the top ten supply about 6% of the sample. The donors belonged to the validation cohort of approximately 130 subjects, which was separate from the 666-subject first cohort. Comment on this clone: No cognate antigen has been identified for it. The input lacks base qualities; no much larger clone sits a single base away.

The receptor comes from a woman aged 18-29 years in good health and CMV-seropositive. The sequenced material came from PBMCs.

The DNA sequence is given as TGTGCCAGTAGTCTCCGGGGGGACAGGGGAGACGAGCAGTACTTC. This translates into CASSLRGDRGDEQYF. This receptor chain uses TRBV19 and TRBJ2-7, with 10 bases aligning to TRBD1. Via the germline V gene (reference sequence), CDR1 is LNHDA and CDR2 SQIVND. The germline V and J ends show losses of 5 bases and 5 bases respectively, and no gene match explains 9 bases of the junction. The CDR3 holds 15 amino acids from the cysteine to the phenylalanine. The read is trimmed to its CDR3 DNA, 45 bases read in frame from base 1.